The 27 T cell receptor beta chains reported below all come from one sample, sequenced in a study of CD8 T cells in Susac syndrome. Roughly 0.5 to 1 ug RNA was reverse transcribed with random hexamers. MiXCR, run by TCRdb on the immunoSEQ multiplex PCR reads, gives a single entry per CDR3 protein. The sample carries approximately 150,000 distinct CDR3 sequences, approximately 94% recorded once. The sample comprised CD4+ T cells from PBMCs. These receptors all stem from a human donor with Susac syndrome.

The rearrangement links TRBV28 to TRBJ2-7; TRBD1 is a possible D gene (5 bases). Germline V gene sequence: CDR1 MDHEN, CDR2 SYDVKM. The CDR3 totals 12 residues. Trimming cost V 6 bases and J 3 bases, with 9 bases left between them. CDR3 residues: CASRQENYEQYF. The CDR3 bases are TGTGCCAGCAGACAGGAGAACTACGAGCAGTACTTC.

This chain links TRBV20-1 with TRBJ2-1; 16 bases are a match to TRBD2. The trim removed 4 bases at V and 6 bases at J, leaving 6 bases unmatched. The V gene's germline CDR1 is DFQATT and CDR2 SNEGSKA (reference sequence). CDR3 length: 16 amino acids. As DNA, the CDR3 is TGCAGTGCTACGTCGGGACTAGCGGGAGGGGGCAATGAGCAGTTCTTC. Translating gives CSATSGLAGGGNEQFF.

The chain carries TRBV24-1 and TRBJ2-5, with D possibly TRBD1 on 5 matching bases. V dropped 5 bases and J dropped 5 bases, with 14 bases sitting between them. Germline V CDR1 and CDR2: KGHDR, SFDVKD. The CDR3 is 14 residues long. This CDR3 reads CATSVSDSTETQYF. The DNA of the CDR3 is TGTGCCACCAGTGTCAGCGACAGCACGGAGACCCAGTACTTC.

The chain has TRBV4-1 and TRBJ2-7, with unresolved D. V was pared by 0 bases and J by 5 bases, with 8 bases between. The CDR3 covers 13 residues. Germline CDR1 is MGHRA and CDR2 is YSYEKL. The DNA for the CDR3 is TGCGCCAGCAGCCAAGATCTGGATCACGAGCAGTACTTC. It yields the protein CASSQDLDHEQYF.

The chain links TRBV14 to TRBJ2-7; a possible D gene is TRBD1 (5 bases). The V and J ends lost 1 base and 3 bases respectively, with 10 bases between them. This CDR3 has 14 amino acids. The germline gives CDR1 SGHDN, CDR2 FVKESK. CDR3 in DNA: TGTGCCAGCAGCCAAGGGACAAATCTCTACGAGCAGTACTTC. Translated: CASSQGTNLYEQYF.

This chain links TRBV5-4 with TRBJ2-5, with D perhaps TRBD2 (5 bases). Germline assignment: CDR1 SGHNT and CDR2 YYREEE (reference sequence). This CDR3 spans 14 amino acids. V lost 6 bases to trimming and J lost 5 bases, with 17 bases between them. In DNA, the CDR3 is TGTGCCAGCACAGTGAGGGAAGGTCGGGAGACCCAGTACTTC. Its protein is CASTVREGRETQYF.

The chain links TRBV5-4 to TRBJ2-5; perhaps TRBD1 as D (5 bases). Looked up from germline, CDR1 is SGHNT and CDR2 is YYREEE (reference sequence). The CDR3 covers 12 residues. V was clipped by 4 bases and J by 5 bases, with 9 bases between them. CDR3 residues: CASSKDKETQYF. The CDR3 region has the DNA TGTGCCAGCAGCAAGGACAAGGAGACCCAGTACTTC.

V gene TRBV4-1 combines with J gene TRBJ1-6; 12 nucleotides match TRBD1. CDR1 is MGHRA, CDR2 YSYEKL, per germline. This CDR3 contains 16 residues. V lost 6 bases to trimming and J lost 10 bases; unmatched junction nucleotides: 10. In DNA form, the CDR3 reads TGCGCCAGCAGGTTACCGGGACAGGGGGCTGGGTCACCCCTCCACTTT. It yields the protein CASRLPGQGAGSPLHF.

The V gene is TRBV14, the J gene TRBJ2-2, with D possibly being TRBD2 (6 bases). In germline, CDR1 is SGHDN, CDR2 FVKESK. This CDR3 is built from 13 residues. V lost 3 bases to trimming and J lost 8 bases, with 10 bases between them. The CDR3 DNA reads TGTGCCAGCAGCCAGGGACTGGAAGGGGAGCTGTTTTTT. This codes for CASSQGLEGELFF.

This clonotype was seen once. The CDR3 sequence: CASSLARSYTGELFF. For the CDR3, the DNA is TGTGCCAGCAGCTTAGCCCGAAGTTACACCGGGGAGCTGTTTTTT. The chain combines TRBV7-9 with TRBJ2-2, with D unclear. Germline-derived CDR1 and CDR2 are SEHNR and FQNEAQ (reference sequence). The CDR3 sequence is 15 residues long. The V gene lost 0 bases and the J gene lost 3 bases, with 8 bases spanning the gap.

The genes are TRBV28 and TRBJ2-4; TRBD2 is a possible D gene (5 bases). Germline assignment: CDR1 MDHEN and CDR2 SYDVKM. Deletions cut 7 bases from V and 3 bases from J, with 19 bases between. The CDR3 totals 16 residues. The CDR3 here is CASTVRGLGGKNIQYF. The DNA for the CDR3 is TGTGCCAGCACCGTCCGGGGTTTAGGCGGCAAAAACATTCAGTACTTC.

The V and J genes are TRBV23-1 and TRBJ1-2; D ambiguous. TRBV23-1 has ORF status, its function being uncertain. This CDR3 is built from 12 residues. V lost 2 bases, J lost 6 bases, and 7 bases lay in between. The CDR3 DNA reads TGCGCCAGCAGTCAAGGGTCAGATGGCTACACCTTC. It translates to CASSQGSDGYTF.

The chain has TRBV6-1 and TRBJ1-1; D is unclear. This CDR3 region has 15 residues. Germline assignment: CDR1 MNHNS and CDR2 SASEGT. V dropped 0 bases and J dropped 7 bases, with 15 bases sitting between them. The CDR3 sequence: CASSEARSGGDEAFF. Written as DNA, the CDR3 is TGTGCCAGCAGTGAAGCCCGGTCGGGAGGCGATGAAGCTTTCTTT.

This rearrangement joins TRBV20-1 to TRBJ2-5, with D perhaps TRBD1 (6 bases). V was clipped by 3 bases and J by 2 bases, with 13 bases between them. The CDR3 totals 14 residues. Germline lookup yields CDR1 DFQATT and CDR2 SNEGSKA (reference sequence). The CDR3 coding sequence is TGCAGTGCTAGGACAGGAGCAATACAAGAGACCCAGTACTTC. It translates to CSARTGAIQETQYF.

In its sample, this clonotype was seen once. The V call is TRBV4-1, the J call TRBJ2-1; 11 bases fit TRBD2. There are 17 residues in the CDR3. The V gene's germline CDR1 is MGHRA and CDR2 YSYEKL. Trimming at V came to 1 base and at J to 7 bases, leaving 9 bases not matched to a gene. CDR3 loop: CASSQGVASGRSNEQFF. DNA of the CDR3: TGCGCCAGCAGCCAAGGGGTGGCTAGCGGGAGGTCGAATGAGCAGTTCTTC.

The chain combines TRBV20-1 with TRBJ2-7; TRBD2 matches at 13 bases. The CDR3 extends over 14 amino acids. After removal of 6 bases from V and 6 bases from J, the junction contained 8 bases not matched to a gene. Germline lookup yields CDR1 DFQATT and CDR2 SNEGSKA (reference sequence). CDR3 protein: CSARGLAGVGEQYF. CDR3 coding DNA: TGCAGTGCCCGAGGACTAGCGGGAGTTGGCGAGCAGTACTTC.

In DNA form, the CDR3 reads TGCAGCGTTACTCTTAATACGCAGTATTTT. The encoded protein is CSVTLNTQYF. This sequence joins TRBV29-1 and TRBJ2-3; D unresolved. CDR1 and CDR2 (germline): SQVTM, ANQGSEA. Trimming left V 5 bases short and J 7 bases short, with 7 bases between. This CDR3 has 10 amino acids.

The chain has TRBV10-3 and TRBJ1-3; TRBD1 matches at 10 bases. The CDR3 extends over 16 amino acids. J was trimmed by 0 bases and V by 4 bases; bases with no gene match: 3. Per the germline V gene, CDR1 is ENHRY and CDR2 is SYGVKD. CDR3 DNA: TGTGCCATCAGTGGGGGACAGGGGATCTCTGGAAACACCATATATTTT. It is translated as CAISGGQGISGNTIYF.

This clonotype appeared once. The CDR3 nucleotides read TGCAGTGCTAGACCTACAGGACGCTACGAGCAGTACTTC. This translates into CSARPTGRYEQYF. The V call is TRBV20-1, the J call TRBJ2-7; D possibly corresponds to TRBD1 (5 bases). Trimming left V 2 bases short and J 3 bases short, with 11 bases between. The CDR3 extends over 13 amino acids. CDR1 and CDR2 from the germline V gene are DFQATT and SNEGSKA (reference sequence).

The CDR3, as DNA: TGTGCCAGCAGCCAACAGGGTACGAATTCACCCCTCCACTTT. This sequence encodes CASSQQGTNSPLHF. V and J are TRBV4-2 and TRBJ1-6; D may be TRBD1 (5 bases). Germline assignment: CDR1 LGHNA and CDR2 YNFKEQ. V lost 2 bases, J lost 7 bases, and 9 bases lay in between. This CDR3 is built from 14 residues.

The chain employs TRBV20-1 and TRBJ2-1, with TRBD2 identical over 12 bases. V gave up 6 bases and J gave up 7 bases; unmatched junction bases: 10. The CDR3 totals 15 residues. The V gene's germline CDR1 is DFQATT and CDR2 SNEGSKA (reference sequence). CDR3 region: CSAPNLAGGWNEQFF. CDR3 bases: TGCAGTGCACCGAACCTAGCGGGGGGGTGGAATGAGCAGTTCTTC.

The rearrangement uses TRBV29-1 and TRBJ2-1, with no clear D. Germline CDR1 SQVTM, CDR2 ANQGSEA. CDR3 size: 16 residues. V was cut by 1 base and J by 1 base, with 14 bases left in between. The CDR3 loop reads CSVEGVSLKSYNEQFF. The CDR3 region has the DNA TGCAGCGTTGAAGGTGTCAGTCTAAAATCCTACAATGAGCAGTTCTTC.

CDR3 DNA sequence: TGCAAGGGACTAGCGGGCACCTACGAGCAGTACTTC. Amino acids: CKGLAGTYEQYF. This chain uses TRBV20-1 with TRBJ2-7; TRBD2 matches 12 bases. This CDR3 is built from 12 residues. The V gene's germline CDR1 is DFQATT and CDR2 SNEGSKA (reference sequence).

The J gene is TRBJ2-1, the V gene TRBV4-1, with 9 bases identical to TRBD2. The CDR3 loop spans 17 amino acids. CDR1 and CDR2 (germline): MGHRA, YSYEKL. V was pared by 4 bases and J by 4 bases, with 11 bases of the junction left unmatched. CDR3 sequence reads: CASSPRNSGRGYNEQFF. CDR3 DNA sequence: TGCGCCAGCAGCCCCCGTAATAGCGGGAGAGGGTACAATGAGCAGTTCTTC.

The rearrangement joins TRBV27 to TRBJ2-5; D is undetermined. Germline loops: CDR1 MNHEY, CDR2 SMNVEV (reference sequence). The CDR3 sequence is 14 residues long. Between the trimmed V and J ends, which lost 0 bases and 4 bases, there was a span of 9 bases. CDR3 nucleotide sequence: TGTGCCAGCAGTTTATCCCCTTCGGGAGAGACCCAGTACTTC. Encoded protein: CASSLSPSGETQYF.

The chain recombines TRBV4-1 with TRBJ1-2; TRBD1 aligns across 7 bases. The CDR3 extends over 19 amino acids. V lost 0 bases to trimming and J lost 3 bases; unmatched junction nucleotides: 16. Germline lookup yields CDR1 MGHRA and CDR2 YSYEKL. DNA for the CDR3: TGCGCCAGCAGCCAAGAGGGACAGATAATTGGCATCGCTGACTATGGCTACACCTTC. Its translation: CASSQEGQIIGIADYGYTF.

V usage is TRBV9 and J usage is TRBJ2-3, with TRBD2 matching over 9 bases. The CDR3 consists of 15 residues. Germline V gene sequence: CDR1 SGDLS, CDR2 YYNGEE. V gave up 3 bases and J gave up 1 base; unmatched junction bases: 3. In DNA, the CDR3 is TGTGCCAGCAGCGAGTGGACTAGCGGCACAGATACGCAGTATTTT. Amino acids: CASSEWTSGTDTQYF. Variable domain in full (rest from reference TRBV9 and TRBJ2-3): DSGVTQTPKHLITATGQRVTLRCSPRSGDLSVYWYQQSLDQGLQFLIQYYNGEERAKGNILERFSAQQFPDLHSELNLSSLELGDSALYFCASSEWTSGTDTQYFGPGTRLTVL.